A single sample is the source of the 17 T cell receptor beta chains below, sequenced in a study of technical replicates of blood from a few donors (dated 2017 in TCRdb). Libraries were built with the immunoSEQ multiplex PCR assay. In its TCRdb copy, this immuneACCESS table keeps in-frame sequences only and misses some clones. Where compared with another copy, unresolved V genes explain less than half of these, and the others have no known cause. For this sample there are under 85,000 clones; nearly 98% appear just once. About 0.26% of the sample is taken by the ten largest. Sequencing was performed on T cells isolated from PBMCs. The receptors shown here come from a human donor in good health.

The chain has TRBV29-1 and TRBJ1-2; TRBD1 might be the D (6 bases). CDR3 length equals 12 residues. Trimming took off 6 bases at V and 2 bases at J, with 10 bases between the two ends. The germline gives CDR1 SQVTM, CDR2 ANQGSEA. The CDR3 sequence: CSVFTGNYGYTF. For the CDR3, the DNA is TGCAGCGTCTTTACAGGGAACTATGGCTACACCTTC. Filled out from reference TRBV29-1 and TRBJ1-2, the complete variable domain reads SAVISQKPSRDICQRGTSLTIQCQVDSQVTMMFWYRQQPGQSLTLIATANQGSEATYESGFVIDKFPISRPNLTFSTLTVSNMSPEDSSIYLCSVFTGNYGYTFGSGTRLTVV.

This chain connects TRBV6-4 to TRBJ2-3; 11 bases match TRBD2. Germline CDR1 MRHNA, CDR2 SNTAGT. Trimming at V came to 6 bases and at J to 6 bases, leaving 8 bases not matched to a gene. The CDR3 spans 15 residues. Here the CDR3 reads CASRDSTSGSDTQYF. The CDR3 DNA is TGTGCCAGCAGGGACAGCACTAGCGGGAGTGATACGCAGTATTTT.

This chain joins TRBV2 and TRBJ1-2; D gene ambiguous. CDR3 size: 11 residues. Germline loops: CDR1 SNHLY, CDR2 FYNNEI. Trimming pared 7 bases from V and 9 bases from J, leaving 12 bases between. This chain's CDR3 is CASKTQQRYTF. CDR3 nucleotide sequence: TGTGCCAGCAAAACACAACAGCGCTACACCTTC.

This chain connects TRBV7-6 to TRBJ1-1; D ambiguous. Germline CDR1 is SGHVS and CDR2 is FNYEAQ. V dropped 2 bases and J dropped 1 base, with 8 bases sitting between them. This CDR3 contains 14 residues. CDR3 sequence: CASSLRDQNTEAFF. The CDR3 DNA is TGTGCCAGCAGCTTACGGGATCAGAACACTGAAGCTTTCTTT. Full variable domain (missing parts from reference TRBV7-6 and TRBJ1-1): GAGVSQSPRYKVTKRGQDVALRCDPISGHVSLYWYRQALGQGPEFLTYFNYEAQQDKSGLPNDRFSAERPEGSISTLTIQRTEQRDSAMYRCASSLRDQNTEAFFGQGTRLTVV.

The rearrangement links TRBV6-5 to TRBJ2-1, with a possible D match to TRBD2 (6 bases). In germline, CDR1 is MNHEY, CDR2 SVGAGI. CDR3 length: 15 amino acids. Trimming removed 5 bases at V and 2 bases at J, with 13 bases between. This CDR3 is CASSISRETYNEQFF. In DNA, the CDR3 is TGTGCCAGCAGTATATCGCGGGAAACCTACAATGAGCAGTTCTTC.

The V and J genes are TRBV5-1 and TRBJ2-7; weak D call: TRBD1 (6 bases). Germline assignment: CDR1 SGHRS and CDR2 YFSETQ. V was trimmed by 4 bases and J by 5 bases, leaving 19 bases between them. The CDR3 is made up of 15 amino acids. CDR3 amino acids: CASSRRQDILDEQYF. The CDR3 bases are TGCGCCAGCAGCAGGAGACAGGACATTTTAGACGAGCAGTACTTC.

CDR3 residues: CASSQSTDTQYF. For the CDR3, the DNA is TGTGCCAGTTCACAGTCCACAGATACGCAGTATTTT. The genes are TRBV2 and TRBJ2-3; no firm D call. This CDR3 has 12 amino acids. Per the germline V gene, CDR1 is SNHLY and CDR2 is FYNNEI. V was cut by 9 bases and J by 2 bases, with 9 bases left in between.

V gene TRBV5-4 combines with J gene TRBJ2-7; 11 bases line up with TRBD2. V trimming: 4 bases; J trimming: 2 bases; junction bases outside the gene matches: 8. CDR1 is SGHNT and CDR2 is YYREEE in the germline V gene (reference sequence). The CDR3 is 16 amino acids. The CDR3 DNA reads TGTGCCAGCAGCGGGGGGACTAGCGGTTTACCCTACGAGCAGTACTTC. This encodes CASSGGTSGLPYEQYF. Supplemented by reference TRBV5-4 and TRBJ2-7, the full variable domain reads ETGVTQSPTHLIKTRGQQVTLRCSSQSGHNTVSWYQQALGQGPQFIFQYYREEENGRGNFPPRFSGLQFPNYSSELNVNALELDDSALYLCASSGGTSGLPYEQYFGPGTRLTVT.

This sequence joins TRBV28 and TRBJ2-1; D is perhaps TRBD1 (5 bases). The CDR3 loop spans 15 amino acids. Germline-derived CDR1 and CDR2 are MDHEN and SYDVKM. Deletions cut 5 bases from V and 4 bases from J, with 15 bases between. In DNA, the CDR3 is TGTGCCAGCAGTCGATCAATAGGGGTGTACAATGAGCAGTTCTTC. This encodes CASSRSIGVYNEQFF.

The chain has TRBV6-5 and TRBJ2-3; D gene uncertain. The CDR3 totals 12 residues. Germline V gives CDR1 MNHEY, CDR2 SVGAGI. With 7 bases removed from V and 0 bases from J, the gap between germline ends came to 5 bases. The CDR3 here is CASMTSTDTQYF. The CDR3 region has the DNA TGTGCCAGCATGACTAGCACAGATACGCAGTATTTT.

The rearrangement uses TRBV19 and TRBJ1-3; 12 bases line up with TRBD1. Looked up from germline, CDR1 is LNHDA and CDR2 is SQIVND (reference sequence). Trimming cost V 9 bases and J 0 bases; bases outside gene matches: 9. The CDR3 is 17 amino acids. As DNA, the CDR3 is TGTGCCAGCGGGGACAGGGGGCGCTTAGGCTCTGGAAACACCATATATTTT. Translated: CASGDRGRLGSGNTIYF.

The rearrangement uses TRBV4-3 and TRBJ1-2, with TRBD1 as a possible D gene (5 bases). V lost 0 bases, J lost 3 bases, and 11 bases lay in between. The CDR3 contains 15 residues. Germline CDR1 and CDR2: LGHNA and YSLEER. The chain's CDR3 is CASSQDSRVDYGYTF. CDR3 coding DNA: TGCGCCAGCAGCCAAGACTCCAGGGTGGACTATGGCTACACCTTC.

The gene calls are TRBV7-3 and TRBJ1-5; 7 bases are a match to TRBD1. The CDR3 loop spans 14 amino acids. CDR1 is SGHTA, CDR2 FQGTGA, per germline. V shed 2 bases and J 6 bases; nucleotides not matched to a gene: 4. In nucleotides, the CDR3 is TGTGCCAGCAGCTTAGGACAGGAAGGTCAGCCCCAGCATTTT. Translation: CASSLGQEGQPQHF.

The V call is TRBV7-9, the J call TRBJ1-1, with 9 bases fitting TRBD1. J gave up 6 bases and V 8 bases, and 4 bases lay outside the gene matches. This CDR3 spans 12 amino acids. Germline V CDR1 and CDR2: SEHNR, FQNEAQ (reference sequence). The CDR3 sequence is CASDHRGPEAFF. CDR3 nucleotides: TGTGCCAGCGACCACAGGGGGCCTGAAGCTTTCTTT.

The chain is built from TRBV28 and TRBJ1-2; tentatively, D is TRBD1 (6 bases). V was cut by 1 base and J by 1 base, with 16 bases left in between. The CDR3 contains 17 residues. Germline CDR1 MDHEN, CDR2 SYDVKM. CDR3 loop: CASSLSAQGQFNYGYTF. CDR3 DNA: TGTGCCAGCAGTTTATCGGCCCAGGGGCAGTTTAACTATGGCTACACCTTC.

DNA of the CDR3: TGCGCCAGCAGTGAGTCTGTGGCGGGGAACACTGAAGCTTTCTTT. Translated, it gives CASSESVAGNTEAFF. V is TRBV10-1 and J is TRBJ1-1; D gene uncertain. This CDR3 region has 15 residues. The germline V gene encodes CDR1 WNHNN and CDR2 SYGVQD (reference sequence). Trimming left V 0 bases short and J 1 base short, with 9 bases between.

The chain is built from TRBV25-1 and TRBJ1-4; the match to TRBD1 covers 9 bases. Germline assignment: CDR1 MGHDK and CDR2 SYGVNS. The CDR3 sequence is 17 residues long. The V gene end was trimmed by 7 bases and the J gene end by 2 bases; junction bases not matched to a gene: 11. CDR3 in DNA: TGTGCCAGCATGAGAAGCACAGGGGGCTCGACTAATGAAAAACTGTTTTTT. It specifies CASMRSTGGSTNEKLFF. Combining the CDR3 with reference TRBV25-1 and TRBJ1-4 gives the whole variable domain EADIYQTPRYLVIGTGKKITLECSQTMGHDKMYWYQQDPGMELHLIHYSYGVNSTEKGDLSSESTVSRIRTEHFPLTLESARPSHTSQYLCASMRSTGGSTNEKLFFGSGTQLSVL.